The clone carrying this T cell receptor (beta chain) has a count of ten or more. Its specificity is not known. The CDR3 goes on 3 residues after the read ends, and that part is filled in from the germline J gene. The data derive from a study of T cell clonality in common variable immunodeficiency. The data were produced by immunoSEQ multiplex PCR, yet TCRdb's version contains in-frame clones alone and is incomplete. The specimen has under 35,000 clones, none found just once. The study, taken as a whole, reports: CVID patient heterogeneity limited repertoire-clinical complication correlations. TCRbeta clonality was increased in CVID versus healthy controls.

V lost 4 bases to trimming and J lost 0 bases, with 6 bases between them. The CDR3 covers 13 residues. Germline CDR1 and CDR2: SNHLY and FYNNEI. Sequencing was performed on peripheral blood mononuclear cells. The chain carries TRBV2 and TRBJ2-5, with TRBD1 as a possible D gene (5 bases). The receptor was isolated from a person between 18 and 70 years old in good health. Partial CDR3 DNA: TGTGCCAGCAGTGCAGGGAACCAAGAGACC. Translating gives CASSAGNQET. From start to end, the CDR3 is CASSAGNQETQYF.